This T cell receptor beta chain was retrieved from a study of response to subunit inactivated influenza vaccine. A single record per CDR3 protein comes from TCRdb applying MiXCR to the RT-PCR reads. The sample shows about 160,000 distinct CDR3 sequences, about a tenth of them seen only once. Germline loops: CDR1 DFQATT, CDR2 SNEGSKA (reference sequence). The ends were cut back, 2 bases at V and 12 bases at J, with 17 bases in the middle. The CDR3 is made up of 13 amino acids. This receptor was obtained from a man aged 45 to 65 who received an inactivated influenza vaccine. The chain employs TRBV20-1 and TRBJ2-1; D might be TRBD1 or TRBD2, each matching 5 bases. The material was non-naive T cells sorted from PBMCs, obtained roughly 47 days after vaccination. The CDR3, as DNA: TGCAGTGCTAGAAAATTATTGAGGGACGGGCAGTTCTTC. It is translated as CSARKLLRDGQFF.